This T cell receptor (beta chain) originates from a study of quantifying T cell responses using KT2 cells. Study context: cDNA was made from DNase-treated RNA using alpha and beta constant primers.

The sample is PBMC spiked with counted cells of clone KT2. A range of KT2-to-PBMC ratios was made using fixed PBMC numbers. The cDNA 3' end received a ligated oligonucleotide with a UMI. First-round PCR used four to five cycles and beta primers RC1.1 and RC1.2 covering TRBC1 and TRBC2. From the second PCR onward, TCR alpha and beta chains were processed separately. A single record per CDR3 protein comes from TCRdb applying MiXCR to the UMI-ligation and nested PCR reads. The sample holds 39,000 or so distinct CDR3 sequences, about 17% seen once. The TCR comes from a human donor. Sequencing was carried out using PBMCs spiked with cells of the T cell clone KT2.

This CDR3 reads CASSLLRDNSPLHF. Here the CDR3 DNA reads TGCGCCAGCAGCTTGCTACGGGATAATTCACCCCTCCACTTT. The chain joins TRBV5-1 to TRBJ1-6; D unresolved. V shed 1 base and J shed 5 bases, with 7 bases lying between them. Germline loops: CDR1 SGHRS, CDR2 YFSETQ. The CDR3 has 14 amino acids.